This T cell receptor (beta chain) comes out of a study of PD-1 blockade in classical Hodgkin lymphoma (dated by TCRdb to the early 2020s). Concerning the study at large: Nivolumab dosing was 3 mg/kg intravenously every 2 weeks, continuing until either disease progression or unacceptable toxicity. The study used TCR beta sequencing and CyTOF to define a peripheral blood immune signature of response to PD-1 blockade in classical Hodgkin lymphoma. The paper's findings and limits, for the study overall: Trial patients achieving complete response had baseline diversity similar to newly diagnosed patients, whereas partial responders and progressors had significantly lower diversity. Newly diagnosed patients were reported to have lower baseline TCR diversity than healthy donors, and relapsed/refractory patients were reported to have lower baseline TCR diversity still. The study covered only a single clinical trial cohort, and the causes of the repertoire differences, possibly disease activity or prior therapy, were still not defined. Lower diversity was seen in patients whose nivolumab began less than 1 year after ASCT, and these patients were left out of later analyses so that immune reconstitution would not confound the results. CD4+ but not CD8+ TCR diversity rose significantly by C4D1 (p=0.0027 vs p=0.16), most apparent in complete responders (p=0.02).

In the paper's terms, the time point label means: cycle 4 day 1 (C4D1), after less than 7 weeks of nivolumab. Every trial patient had relapsed following autologous stem cell transplantation, and prior brentuximab vedotin exposure was what differed among cohorts A, B and C. The trial cohort comprised some 60 patients with relapsed/refractory classical Hodgkin lymphoma whose best overall responses were complete response, partial response or progressive disease. In the multi-cohort phase II CheckMate 205 trial, trial patients received single-agent nivolumab. Best overall response was determined by an independent review committee according to the 2007 International Working Group response criteria. Trial PBMCs were collected immediately before nivolumab initiation (C1D1) and during therapy at cycle 2 day 1 and cycle 4 day 1. Peripheral blood was collected in 8 mL Vacutainer Cell Preparation Tubes, from which PBMCs were isolated by centrifugation and then cryopreserved.

The Qiagen DNeasy kit was used to extract genomic DNA both from unsorted PBMCs and from the negatively selected CD4+ and CD8+ fractions. Using primers that anneal to V and J segments, immunoSEQ multiplex PCR amplified the TCR beta CDR3 regions. A synthetic immune receptor repertoire was used to minimize amplification bias, and any residual bias was removed computationally once sequencing was done. Turning to the authors' computational methods: Repertoire diversity was quantified as the Shannon entropy index using custom Python scripts. The unsorted, CD4+ and CD8+ repertoires were each analyzed separately, with the exception of combined analyses, where CD4+ and CD8+ sequences were merged in silico. Clonal expansion was defined as at least a 2-fold frequency increase after treatment relative to C1D1, with a pseudocount of 0.5 for undetected baseline clones. Clones with 0 or 1 copy at C1D1 were defined as singleton clones, while clones with 2 or more copies were defined as non-singleton clones. Clones expanded in unsorted samples were assigned a CD4+, CD8+ or unknown annotation through matching of protein sequences in sorted samples from the same patient. Diversity changes from C1D1 to C4D1 were tested in paired samples using Wilcoxon tests. TCRdb provides this immuneACCESS table in a form limited to in-frame rearrangements. Some clones are lacking; in checked studies, under half of them reflect an unresolved V gene, and why the rest are absent is not known. The DNA gave D and trimming, while V, J and clone size come from that table. The sample contains roughly 60,000 clones, 91% of them found a single time. The ten largest clones represent under 13% of the sample.

The sample holds one count of this clone. Its antigen is currently not known. It has no much larger one-base neighbor in the sample; base qualities were not kept. The source material was peripheral blood mononuclear cells (PBMCs), sampled before the fourth cycle of nivolumab. This clonotype was obtained from a human donor with classical Hodgkin lymphoma.

The CDR3 here reads CASNRGPNTEAFF. Read as DNA, the sequence is TGTGCCAGTAACCGAGGTCCCAACACTGAAGCTTTCTTT. The chain employs TRBV19 and TRBJ1-1; the D gene remains uncertain. From the germline V gene (reference sequence), CDR1 is LNHDA and CDR2 is SQIVND. From its cysteine to its phenylalanine, the CDR3 spans 13 amino acids. The sequence is cut down to CDR3 DNA, 39 bases in frame from base 1. V and J are truncated by 7 bases and 2 bases respectively, leaving an intervening sequence of 11 bases. The full variable domain, with segments outside the CDR3 supplied by the reference TRBV19 and TRBJ1-1 proteins, appears as DGGITQSPKYLFRKEGQNVTLSCEQNLNHDAMYWYRQDPGQGLRLIYYSQIVNDFQKGDIAEGYSVSREKKESFPLTVTSAQKNPTAFYLCASNRGPNTEAFFGQGTRLTVV.